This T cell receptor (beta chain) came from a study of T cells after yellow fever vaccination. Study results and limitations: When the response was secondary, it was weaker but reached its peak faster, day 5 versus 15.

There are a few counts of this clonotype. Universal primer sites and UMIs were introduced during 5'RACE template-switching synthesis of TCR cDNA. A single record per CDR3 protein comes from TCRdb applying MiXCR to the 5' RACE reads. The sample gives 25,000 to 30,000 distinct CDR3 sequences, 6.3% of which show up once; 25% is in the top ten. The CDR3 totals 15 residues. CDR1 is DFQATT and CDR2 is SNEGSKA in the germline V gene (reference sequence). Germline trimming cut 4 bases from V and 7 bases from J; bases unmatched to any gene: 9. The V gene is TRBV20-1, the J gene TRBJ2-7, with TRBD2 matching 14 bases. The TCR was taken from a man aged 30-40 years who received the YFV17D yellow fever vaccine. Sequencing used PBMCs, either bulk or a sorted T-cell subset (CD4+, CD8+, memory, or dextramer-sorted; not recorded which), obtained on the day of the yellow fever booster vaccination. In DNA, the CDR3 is TGCAGTGCTATAAGAGGGACTAGCGGGAGCCGTGAGCAGTACTTC. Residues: CSAIRGTSGSREQYF.